The sequence of this T cell receptor beta chain was determined in a study of CXCR3-negative and CXCR3-positive naive CD8 T cells. The authors prepared UMI-labeled TRB cDNA libraries by 5' RACE. One entry per CDR3 protein, without DNA, is what TCRdb gives after re-calling the 5' RACE reads. In all, the sample yields about 150,000 distinct CDR3 sequences. CD8+ T cell subsets were each sorted in triplicate, 300,000 to 350,000 cells apiece. The CDR3 has 18 residues. CDR1 is SEHNR, CDR2 FQNEAQ, per germline (reference sequence). About this clonotype itself: Its specificity is unknown.

The study's findings and limits: Expression of CXCR3 was partially reduced after cryopreservation, and fresh PBMCs were used in most assays. Higher TRB CDR3 hydrophobicity marked CXCR3-positive naive cells relative to CXCR3-negative naive cells. Naive subsets were similarly diverse, while memory CD8+ repertoires were much less diverse. CXCR3-negative and CXCR3-positive naive cells shared comparable TRBV-TRBJ usage, but memory cells did not.

What was sequenced was naive CXCR3+ CD8+ T cells from blood. Subset described: CD45RO-CCR7+CD27+CD95- naive CD8+ T cells expressing CXCR3 (TNR3+). The TCR sequence derives from a human donor in good health. Some clones in this sample may be carry-over from other donors' samples. The J gene is TRBJ1-2, the V gene TRBV7-9; TCRdb picks TRBD1, but there is no DNA to check that call. The CDR3 protein is CASSQFTDGSLPRYGYTF.